These T cell receptor beta chains were read from a single sample in a study of STAT5B mutations in CD4+ large granular lymphocyte leukemia. Profiled with immunoSEQ multiplex PCR; TCRdb holds only in-frame clones, not every one. The data contain around 48,000 clones, roughly 70% of them singletons. Sequenced material: CD4+ T cells from blood buffy coats. Receptors were obtained from a human donor in good health. CDR3s include the opening cysteine and the closing phenylalanine or tryptophan.

J gene: TRBJ2-2; V gene: TRBV25-1; CDR3 protein: CASSDPAGAPTGELFF
J gene: TRBJ1-2; V gene: TRBV29-1; CDR3 protein: CSVSSGGAGGYTF
J gene: TRBJ1-4; V gene: TRBV5-1; CDR3 protein: CASSSQGAVEKLFF
J gene: TRBJ1-2; V gene: TRBV9; CDR3 protein: CASTVDGTPFGYTF
J gene: TRBJ2-5; V gene: TRBV6-1; CDR3 protein: CASSEIRETQYF
J gene: TRBJ1-4; V gene: TRBV5-1; CDR3 protein: CASSHGQGSFTNEKLFF
J gene: TRBJ2-3; V gene: TRBV7-2; CDR3 protein: CASSRELSDTQYF
J gene: TRBJ1-3; V gene: TRBV4-2; CDR3 protein: CASSQDFNPRGVGNTIYF
J gene: TRBJ1-1; V gene: TRBV5-1; CDR3 protein: CASSLTGDSWVGKAFF
J gene: TRBJ1-1; V gene: TRBV9; CDR3 protein: CASSPRQGRPTEAFF
J gene: TRBJ2-2; V gene: TRBV19; CDR3 protein: CASRRDRATGELFF
J gene: TRBJ1-5; V gene: TRBV6-1; CDR3 protein: CASGGSQPQHF
J gene: TRBJ2-2; V gene: TRBV2; CDR3 protein: CASSELGIRNTGELFF
J gene: TRBJ2-2; V gene: TRBV5-1; CDR3 protein: CASTPGDRGYSGELFF
J gene: TRBJ2-1; V gene: TRBV7-6; CDR3 protein: CASSRGAEQFF
J gene: TRBJ1-4; V gene: TRBV5-1; CDR3 protein: CASSLAMGQLNEKLFF